What follows are 10 T cell receptor beta chains derived from one specimen sequenced in a study of cytomegalovirus exposure and HLA in healthy donors. PCR involved 60 Vbeta and 13 Jbeta primers. The data were produced by immunoSEQ multiplex PCR, yet TCRdb's version contains in-frame clones alone and is incomplete. The table has some 190,000 clones, 60% to 85% seen once; the top ten hold roughly 1.6%. The material sequenced was PBMCs. The receptors come from a woman between 18 and 30 years old in good health and CMV-seronegative.

This clone came up once. The chain has TRBV27 and TRBJ1-5, with a possible D match to TRBD1 (6 bases). Between the trimmed V and J ends, which lost 5 bases and 1 base, there was a span of 9 bases. The CDR3 consists of 14 residues. Germline-derived CDR1 and CDR2 are MNHEY and SMNVEV (reference sequence). The CDR3 DNA sequence: TGTGCCAGCAGTCCAGGGGTGAGCAATCAGCCCCAGCATTTT. Protein sequence: CASSPGVSNQPQHF.

This chain joins TRBV15 and TRBJ2-2, with 10 bases matching TRBD1. Germline V gene data show CDR1 as LNHNV and CDR2 as YYDKDF (reference sequence). This CDR3 region has 16 residues. Trimming took 2 bases from V and 7 from J; bases not matched to a gene: 7. The CDR3 nucleotides are TGTGCCACCAGCAGATCATTGACAGGGGGCCTCGGGGAGCTGTTTTTT. It yields the protein CATSRSLTGGLGELFF.

The chain combines TRBV2 with TRBJ2-5; 8 bases map to TRBD2. The CDR3 length is 15 residues. V was pared by 3 bases and J by 5 bases, with 8 bases of the junction left unmatched. From germline, CDR1 is SNHLY and CDR2 FYNNEI. This CDR3 is CASSELSGLVETQYF. CDR3 nucleotide sequence: TGTGCCAGCAGTGAGTTGTCGGGACTAGTTGAGACCCAGTACTTC.

The rearrangement joins TRBV7-2 to TRBJ1-1, with 10 positions matching TRBD1. Trimming cost V 3 bases and J 3 bases; bases outside gene matches: 7. Germline-derived CDR1 and CDR2 are SGHTA and FQGNSA. The CDR3 length is 16 residues. The chain's CDR3 is CASSLTGGVEDTEAFF. The DNA for the CDR3 is TGTGCCAGCAGCTTGACAGGGGGCGTCGAGGACACTGAAGCTTTCTTT.

The rearrangement uses TRBV14 and TRBJ1-1; D remains unclear. The CDR3 totals 16 residues. Germline V CDR1 and CDR2: SGHDN, FVKESK. V shed 2 bases and J shed 3 bases, with 16 bases lying between them. CDR3 region: CASSQPQGGLDTEAFF. The CDR3 DNA follows: TGTGCCAGCAGCCAACCCCAAGGAGGCCTTGACACTGAAGCTTTCTTT.

V and J are TRBV11-1 and TRBJ2-1; TRBD2 matches 14 bases. CDR3 length: 15 residues. Germline-derived CDR1 and CDR2 are SGHAT and FQDESV (reference sequence). The ends lost 10 bases at V and 8 bases at J; junction bases unmatched: 10. The CDR3: CATRRGTSGSYEQFF. As DNA, the CDR3 is TGTGCCACCCGAAGAGGGACTAGCGGGAGTTATGAGCAGTTCTTC.

The chain has TRBV6-6 and TRBJ1-6, with unresolved D. This CDR3 is built from 12 residues. Germline CDR1 reads MNHNY; CDR2 reads SVGAGI (reference sequence). Trimming took off 4 bases at V and 9 bases at J, with 7 bases between the two ends. The CDR3 reads CASSSQISPLHF. CDR3 DNA: TGTGCCAGCAGTTCCCAGATTTCACCCCTCCACTTT.

The chain carries TRBV4-2 and TRBJ1-1; D not resolved. Trimming took 2 bases from V and 8 from J, leaving 9 bases between them. The CDR3 spans 12 residues. Looked up from germline, CDR1 is LGHNA and CDR2 is YNFKEQ. The CDR3 sequence is CASSQPGFEAFF. The DNA for the CDR3 is TGTGCCAGCAGCCAACCGGGATTCGAAGCTTTCTTT.

V gene TRBV28 combines with J gene TRBJ1-5, with D possibly being TRBD1 (5 bases). The CDR3 runs 15 residues. Germline V gene sequence: CDR1 MDHEN, CDR2 SYDVKM. V was cut by 6 bases and J by 5 bases, with 17 bases left in between. CDR3 DNA sequence: TGTGCCAGCAGGAGGTCAGGGCATATCCATCAGCCCCAGCATTTT. This translates into CASRRSGHIHQPQHF.

This clone was counted a single time. V is TRBV30 and J is TRBJ2-7, with a weak D call TRBD1 (7 bases). The V and J ends lost 3 bases and 4 bases respectively, with 19 bases between them. Looked up from germline, CDR1 is GTSNPN and CDR2 is SVGIG (reference sequence). CDR3 length equals 15 residues. CDR3 DNA sequence: TGTGCCTGGAGCAGGAGGGGGCCGGTTAATTACGAGCAGTACTTC. Protein: CAWSRRGPVNYEQYF.